Listed below are T cell receptor beta chains from one sample, sequenced in a study of human T cells and chemical hapten exposure. One entry per CDR3 protein results from TCRdb running MiXCR on the RACE reads. The profile shows 130,000 or so distinct CDR3 sequences, around 8.2% of them singletons. Sequencing was carried out using whole blood. Source of these receptors: a male donor in good health. Some clones in this sample may be carry-over from other donors' samples. The CDR3 runs from the conserved cysteine through the conserved F or W. D genes are given only for firm matches.

TRBD2,TRBV7-2,CASSLGTSVVKNIQYF
TRBD1,TRBV27,CASSLNIGTGLEAFF
.,TRBV4-3,CASSQEAGGTGELFF
.,TRBV20-1,CSSVGTGGNTIYF
.,TRBV10-3,CAIGGGNQPQHF
.,TRBV11-3,CASSLERQTLETQYF
.,TRBV6-2/TRBV6-3,CASSYVPGRLWNNQPQHF
TRBD2,TRBV9,CASSVRGLAGSGANVLTF
.,TRBV19,CASRPTVGGETQYF
TRBD2,TRBV29-1,CSAAGGLSYEQYF
TRBD2,TRBV27,CASRGLAGAIRELFF
TRBD1,TRBV2,CASRKQGENIQYF
.,TRBV19,CASSILQGGSYNSPLHF
TRBD2,TRBV9,CASSVGGTSGSDTQYF
TRBD1,TRBV6-2/TRBV6-3,CASSYPWTGTTSYEQYF
.,TRBV3-1,CASSRVSANYGYTF
.,TRBV12-3/TRBV12-4,CASSGQGTEAFF
.,TRBV29-1,CSVLDSGVEQYF
TRBD2,TRBV4-2,CASSQGVAGDPDEQYF
TRBD2,TRBV19,CASGTSGGMWDEQFF
.,TRBV6-1,CASSEITENYEQYF
TRBD1,TRBV4-1,CASSQGGQGKNTEAFF
TRBD1,TRBV6-1,CASSETGTGVNQPQHF
.,TRBV5-1,CASSLEPRGSSYEQYF
.,TRBV20-1,CSAREGIYEQYF
TRBD2,TRBV6-5,CASSSSSGSSDTQYF
TRBD1,TRBV4-1,CASSVGQGYEQYF
.,TRBV12-3/TRBV12-4,CASSLPGETQYF
.,TRBV7-9,CASSQDLIAGNTIYF
.,TRBV27,CASSPSPNRRFNEQFF
TRBD1,TRBV15,CATSRGDRYEQYF
TRBD2,TRBV10-2,CASSQTSGGYNEQFF
.,TRBV20-1,CSARTVNTEAFF
TRBD2,TRBV4-2,CASSQVGVSGSGETQYF
TRBD2,TRBV6-1,CASIPWTSGGNEQFF
.,TRBV21-1,CASSIPGLAVLETQYF
TRBD1,TRBV7-9,CASSNGQGFDPPLHF
.,TRBV21-1,CASSNFPRPGQVGHQPQHF
.,TRBV11-2,CASSLADSSRGGYTF
.,TRBV7-2,CASSSYTEAFF
.,TRBV5-1,CASNIGSLGGTDTQYF
TRBD2,TRBV5-1,CASNPGLAGVTEQFF
.,TRBV10-3,CAISEPTAPSYEQYF
TRBD2,TRBV6-2/TRBV6-3,CASSSPGLADYEQYF
TRBD2,TRBV6-2/TRBV6-3,CASHGLVTDTQYF
.,TRBV6-1,CASIRDSNTEAFF
.,TRBV6-6,CASSYGPAASQETQYF
TRBD1,TRBV6-2/TRBV6-3,CASSYPTGDGRSSGANVLTF
.,TRBV3-1,CASSQGFDEQFF
.,TRBV2,CASSTESNQPQHF
.,TRBV25-1,CASSELGAGGETQYF
.,TRBV3-1,CASSQAPLMNTEAFF